This T cell receptor beta chain is from a study of cytomegalovirus exposure and HLA in healthy donors listed by TCRdb under 2017. For the study in its entirety: According to a later analysis, the roughly 130 validation repertoires were produced on the same platform as the 666 repertoires of the first cohort. High-throughput TCR immunosequencing, statistical association of individual TCRs with disease status, and machine learning were combined to predict cytomegalovirus infection status. A separate validation cohort of 90 to 150 different subjects was used in addition to the roughly 620-subject first cohort. The study aimed to test whether cataloging public T cell receptors could reveal signatures of past pathogen exposure.

In regard to this clone: Its antigen remains unidentified. The record has no base qualities; no much larger clone is one base away.

Libraries were built with the immunoSEQ multiplex PCR assay. The paper's processing steps were these. To diagnose cytomegalovirus status from the catalog of TCR beta chain sequences, a statistical classification framework was built. In TCRdb, the immuneACCESS table is reduced to in-frame sequences with V and J assigned. These tables do not hold every clone; where another copy was compared, an unresolved V gene accounts for under half, and the others remain unexplained. The DNA gave D and trimming, while V, J and clone size come from that table. The sample profile shows 150,000 to 200,000 clones; 80% to 85% of them were found once. The ten largest clones capture roughly 1.2% of the sample. V lost 3 bases and J lost 0 bases; the stretch between them is 24 bases long. The CDR3 sequence holds 20 residues, the cysteine and phenylalanine included. Only the CDR3 DNA stays, 60 bases, in frame from base 1. CDR1 MDHEN and CDR2 SYDVKM are derived from the germline V gene.

The donors were included in the validation cohort of 130 or so subjects, a group kept apart from the roughly 700-subject first cohort. What the work shows at the level of the full study, not this receptor alone: Most TCR sequences were seen in very few donors, while some public TCRs were found in many individuals. Cytomegalovirus status was reported to be diagnosed by the classifier with high specificity and sensitivity in both the original and validation cohorts. A later analysis had no HLA typing for the validation cohort, so co-occurrence there was scored across all 130 or so repertoires. According to the authors, the approach could potentially be generalized to other disease states and immunological phenotypes. Subsequent analysis determined that TCRs grouped into clusters in the first cohort also showed a tendency toward co-occurrence across the 130 or so validation repertoires, and roughly 95% of cluster scores exceeded 0. The study gave a list of about 160 TCR beta chains associated with cytomegalovirus. In vitro tests confirmed that three of the cytomegalovirus-associated TCR beta chains recognize cytomegalovirus antigens.

The rearranged segments are TRBV28 and TRBJ1-3, with TRBD1 perhaps the D gene, on 5 matching bases. The source is a woman in her twenties or thirties in good health and CMV-seronegative. Sequenced: PBMCs. CDR3 sequence: CASSFSLGGSRASSGNTIYF. The DNA sequence is given as TGTGCCAGCAGTTTCTCACTCGGGGGGTCAAGGGCGAGCTCTGGAAACACCATATATTTT.